This record looks at one T cell receptor beta chain sequence and its context. Sequencing was performed with immunoSEQ multiplex PCR; in TCRdb, only in-frame clones are kept and a portion is missing. The sample has some 45,000 clones, 70% to 90% seen once. The ends lost 4 bases at V and 8 bases at J; junction bases unmatched: 12. This CDR3 has 16 amino acids. Germline V gives CDR1 SGHNT, CDR2 YYREEE (reference sequence). The source of the sample is a study of T cell changes during pregnancy in multiple sclerosis. The rearrangement uses TRBV5-4 and TRBJ1-6; 7 bases are a match to TRBD1. This TCR was sampled from a female donor with multiple sclerosis, enrolled in a pregnancy study. The specimen comprised CD4+ T cells from peripheral blood mononuclear cells, sampled after pregnancy. The CDR3: CASSQRQGSLYSPLHF. The CDR3 nucleotides are TGTGCCAGCAGCCAGAGACAGGGCTCCCTATATTCACCCCTCCACTTT.